This passage covers 9 T cell receptor beta chains from one sample sequenced in a study of STAT5B mutations in CD4+ large granular lymphocyte leukemia. Produced via immunoSEQ multiplex PCR; TCRdb's table is partial and in-frame only. The profile shows about 30,000 clones, around 80% of them singletons. The sequenced sample was CD4+ T cells from blood buffy coats. The receptors were sampled from a human donor in good health.

This clone was counted once. V usage is TRBV11-2 and J usage is TRBJ2-5; maybe TRBD2 (6 bases). The CDR3 totals 15 residues. Germline assignment: CDR1 SGHAT and CDR2 FQNNGV. Trimming took off 5 bases at V and 6 bases at J, with 19 bases between the two ends. CDR3 loop: CASSPWDSSGQTQYF. For the CDR3, the DNA is TGTGCCAGCAGCCCCTGGGACTCCTCTGGGCAGACCCAGTACTTC.

V and J are TRBV27 and TRBJ1-4, with D tentatively TRBD1 (5 bases). V gave up 5 bases and J gave up 7 bases, with 20 bases separating them. This CDR3 is 16 amino acids long. Germline CDR1 reads MNHEY; CDR2 reads SMNVEV (reference sequence). This chain's CDR3 is CASSPLGTGRPEKLFF. CDR3 bases: TGTGCCAGCAGTCCCTTGGGTACGGGGCGCCCTGAAAAACTGTTTTTT.

In this sample, this clone turned up once. The chain combines TRBV5-6 with TRBJ2-3; D perhaps matches TRBD2 (6 bases). V lost 0 bases to trimming and J lost 3 bases, with 11 bases between them. Germline CDR1 reads SGHDT; CDR2 reads YYEEEE. The CDR3 spans 15 residues. The CDR3 sequence is CASSLGPGVTDTQYF. The DNA of the CDR3 is TGTGCCAGCAGCTTGGGCCCGGGGGTAACAGATACGCAGTATTTT.

The gene calls are TRBV7-9 and TRBJ1-1; D is perhaps TRBD1 (5 bases). The CDR3 is 13 amino acids. From germline, CDR1 is SEHNR and CDR2 FQNEAQ (reference sequence). V shed 8 bases and J shed 0 bases, with 10 bases lying between them. The CDR3 DNA reads as TGTGCCAGCGCGGGGCAGATGAACACTGAAGCTTTCTTT. This encodes CASAGQMNTEAFF. The entire variable domain, with the rest obtained from reference TRBV7-9 and TRBJ1-1, is as follows: DTGVSQNPRHKITKRGQNVTFRCDPISEHNRLYWYRQTLGQGPEFLTYFQNEAQLEKSRLLSDRFSAERPKGSFSTLEIQRTEQGDSAMYLCASAGQMNTEAFFGQGTRLTVV.

The chain employs TRBV7-8 and TRBJ2-3, with D possibly TRBD2 on 6 matching bases. Trimming removed 3 bases from V and 6 bases from J, with 10 bases in between. The CDR3 has 13 amino acids. Germline V lookup: CDR1 SGHVS, CDR2 FQNEAQ. CDR3 protein: CASSFRETDTQYF. DNA for the CDR3: TGTGCCAGCAGCTTCCGGGAGACTGATACGCAGTATTTT.

The chain is built from TRBV7-2 and TRBJ2-3; 7 positions agree with TRBD1. From germline, CDR1 is SGHTA and CDR2 FQGNSA. Losses at the gene ends were 5 bases for V and 5 bases for J; bases not matched to a gene: 13. CDR3 size: 16 residues. CDR3 amino acids: CASSPHRGPAEDTQYF. CDR3 nucleotides: TGTGCCAGCAGCCCACACAGGGGCCCGGCGGAAGATACGCAGTATTTT.

This chain joins TRBV19 and TRBJ1-5; possibly TRBD1 for D (5 bases). From germline, CDR1 is LNHDA and CDR2 SQIVND (reference sequence). CDR3 length: 14 residues. The V end lost 1 base, the J end lost 5 bases, and 9 bases lay between the germline ends. The CDR3 DNA follows: TGTGCCAGTAGTATAGGGGCGGGGGATCAGCCCCAGCATTTT. Amino acid sequence: CASSIGAGDQPQHF.

This clone occurred once. The chain couples TRBV9 to TRBJ2-3; D unclear. The V end lost 6 bases, the J end lost 1 base, and 9 bases lay between the germline ends. Germline V gene data show CDR1 as SGDLS and CDR2 as YYNGEE. CDR3 length: 13 residues. The CDR3 sequence is CASTPAGTDTQYF. CDR3 in DNA: TGTGCCAGCACCCCGGCCGGCACAGATACGCAGTATTTT. The variable domain in full, with the rest retrieved from reference TRBV9 and TRBJ2-3, is DSGVTQTPKHLITATGQRVTLRCSPRSGDLSVYWYQQSLDQGLQFLIQYYNGEERAKGNILERFSAQQFPDLHSELNLSSLELGDSALYFCASTPAGTDTQYFGPGTRLTVL.

The chain combines TRBV4-2 with TRBJ2-1; D tentatively reads TRBD1 or TRBD2 (5 bases each). Trimming left V 0 bases short and J 0 bases short, with 9 bases between. Germline V gene sequence: CDR1 LGHNA, CDR2 YNFKEQ. The CDR3 length is 16 residues. Written as DNA, the CDR3 is TGTGCCAGCAGCCAAGAGTCAGGGAGCTCCTACAATGAGCAGTTCTTC. It translates to CASSQESGSSYNEQFF.